This TCR beta chain derives from a study of blood T cell repertoires in COVID-19. Overall study context: Sites in the United States, Italy and Spain provided acute and convalescent COVID-19 samples.

The V and J ends lost 4 bases and 0 bases respectively, with 16 bases between them. Germline V gene lookup returns CDR1 MDHEN and CDR2 SYDVKM. The CDR3 totals 18 residues. Per the study methods: Using reference gene primer amplification, nucleated cell counts were estimated. Sequencing used immunoSEQ multiplex PCR; TCRdb keeps in-frame clones, though not all of them. D and trimming come from the DNA, and the V and J calls and clone size come from that table. The table includes 250,000 to 350,000 clones, almost 90% detected once. The V gene is TRBV28, the J gene TRBJ1-6, with D tentatively TRBD1 (5 bases). The sequencing input was peripheral blood. This sequence originates from a woman aged 25 to 45 with COVID-19, enrolled during active disease. In nucleotides, the CDR3 is TGTGCCAGCAGTTCTCTCCTCAGGGCGAGCTCCTATAATTCACCCCTCCACTTT. Protein: CASSSLLRASSYNSPLHF.